These 30 T cell receptor beta chains were all obtained from the same sample, sequenced in a study of vaccination effects on CD4 cells after COVID-19. Their target antigens are unknown. Only in-frame clones appear in the TCRdb table, and some are missing; sequencing was by immunoSEQ multiplex PCR. Of tens of thousands of clones listed, approximately 72% are singletons. CD4+ T cell isolation took place after 10 days of culture. The infection with SARS-CoV-2 (confirmed by PCR) occurred in this person between March and December 2020. Participants received two doses of either the BNT162b2 or mRNA-1273 vaccine. The source material was CD4+ T cells from PBMCs cultured without peptide, sampled after COVID-19 vaccination. The receptors come from a human donor who had a prior SARS-CoV-2 infection.

In this sample, this clone turned up a few times. The chain combines TRBV7-3 with TRBJ2-5, with a weak D call TRBD1 (5 bases). Germline-derived CDR1 and CDR2 are SGHTA and FQGTGA. Trimming left V 4 bases short and J 5 bases short, with 11 bases between. This CDR3 has 13 amino acids. The CDR3: CASSYGQSETQYF. CDR3 nucleotide sequence: TGTGCCAGCAGCTACGGACAATCGGAGACCCAGTACTTC.

V is TRBV5-6 and J is TRBJ1-3, with 7 positions matching TRBD1. The V and J ends lost 0 bases and 8 bases, in that order; junction bases with no gene match: 8. Germline CDR1 reads SGHDT; CDR2 reads YYEEEE. The CDR3 consists of 15 residues. CDR3 in amino acids: CASSLAGTATDTIYF. The CDR3 DNA follows: TGTGCCAGCAGCTTGGCCGGGACAGCGACTGACACCATATATTTT.

The chain recombines TRBV12-5 with TRBJ2-3; D may be TRBD1 (6 bases). CDR3 length: 15 residues. Germline-derived CDR1 and CDR2 are LGHNT and FRNRAP. V shed 4 bases and J shed 6 bases, with 17 bases lying between them. CDR3 nucleotide sequence: TGTGCTAGTGGTTGGCCCGGACAGCAGGGTGATACGCAGTATTTT. Protein product: CASGWPGQQGDTQYF.

The table lists this clone with a few counts. This chain links TRBV18 with TRBJ2-3; D gene unclear. The CDR3 spans 15 residues. Germline assignment: CDR1 KGHSH and CDR2 LQKENI. Trimming removed 2 bases at V and 3 bases at J, with 12 bases between. The DNA for the CDR3 is TGTGCCAGCTCACCATTTGTGGGCACGACAGATACGCAGTATTTT. This codes for CASSPFVGTTDTQYF. The complete variable domain, with remaining parts taken from reference TRBV18 and TRBJ2-3, reads NAGVMQNPRHLVRRRGQEARLRCSPMKGHSHVYWYRQLPEEGLKFMVYLQKENIIDESGMPKERFSAEFPKEGPSILRIQQVVRGDSAAYFCASSPFVGTTDTQYFGPGTRLTVL.

This clone appeared a single time. This sequence joins TRBV10-3 and TRBJ2-1; 12 bases agree with TRBD2. The CDR3 runs 15 residues. The trim removed 6 bases at V and 7 bases at J, leaving 7 bases unmatched. Germline CDR1 and CDR2: ENHRY and SYGVKD. CDR3 sequence (DNA): TGTGCCATCAGACCTAGCGGGGGGGCAATGAATGAGCAGTTCTTC. Translation gives CAIRPSGGAMNEQFF.

The rearrangement links TRBV4-2 to TRBJ1-4; 7 bases match TRBD1. Germline CDR1 reads LGHNA; CDR2 reads YNFKEQ. This CDR3 contains 16 residues. Trimming at V came to 3 bases and at J to 11 bases, leaving 15 bases not matched to a gene. CDR3 amino acids: CASSHAQLPGGGKLFF. In nucleotides, the CDR3 is TGTGCCAGCAGCCATGCCCAACTCCCAGGGGGGGGGAAACTGTTTTTT.

The rearrangement uses TRBV9 and TRBJ1-1; 9 bases are shared with TRBD1. J gave up 13 bases and V 4 bases, and 17 bases lay outside the gene matches. CDR1 and CDR2 (germline): SGDLS, YYNGEE. CDR3 length: 15 amino acids. Here the CDR3 DNA reads TGTGCCAGCAGCTCAACCCTCCGGACAGGGGATGATCGTTTCTTT. It encodes CASSSTLRTGDDRFF.

The chain recombines TRBV4-3 with TRBJ1-2, with a possible D match to TRBD1 (5 bases). This CDR3 region has 15 residues. Germline CDR1 LGHNA, CDR2 YSLEER. Trimming shortened V by 0 bases and J by 4 bases, and 12 bases separated the two germline ends. The CDR3 region is CASSQDLEGPYGYTF. Here the CDR3 DNA reads TGCGCCAGCAGCCAAGATCTGGAGGGGCCCTATGGCTACACCTTC.

This chain joins TRBV7-2 and TRBJ2-3; 7 nucleotides agree with TRBD2. Looked up from germline, CDR1 is SGHTA and CDR2 is FQGNSA. Unmatched junction bases numbered 4, after V lost 1 base and J lost 6 bases. The CDR3 has 14 residues. CDR3 coding DNA: TGTGCCAGCAGCTTAGGGGCCGGGGGGGATACGCAGTATTTT. This gives the protein CASSLGAGGDTQYF.

The chain joins TRBV5-4 to TRBJ2-7; D remains ambiguous. Trimming removed 8 bases at V and 3 bases at J, with 12 bases between. Per the germline V gene, CDR1 is SGHNT and CDR2 is YYREEE (reference sequence). The CDR3 contains 12 residues. In nucleotides, the CDR3 is TGTGCCAGGGGTCCTTCATTCTACGAGCAGTACTTC. Encoded protein: CARGPSFYEQYF. Supplemented by reference TRBV5-4 and TRBJ2-7, the full variable domain reads ETGVTQSPTHLIKTRGQQVTLRCSSQSGHNTVSWYQQALGQGPQFIFQYYREEENGRGNFPPRFSGLQFPNYSSELNVNALELDDSALYLCARGPSFYEQYFGPGTRLTVT.

The rearrangement links TRBV9 to TRBJ2-3; 14 positions agree with TRBD2. This CDR3 region has 16 residues. Looked up from germline, CDR1 is SGDLS and CDR2 is YYNGEE. V was pared by 3 bases and J by 7 bases, with 7 bases of the junction left unmatched. For the CDR3, the DNA is TGTGCCAGCAGCGCGGGACTAGCGGGAGATAGGCATACGCAGTATTTT. Residues: CASSAGLAGDRHTQYF.

V is TRBV6-1 and J is TRBJ1-2, with 8 bases that match TRBD1. The CDR3 runs 13 residues. Germline V gene sequence: CDR1 MNHNS, CDR2 SASEGT. The trim removed 3 bases at V and 7 bases at J, leaving 4 bases unmatched. The CDR3 DNA sequence: TGTGCCAGCAGTGAGCAGGGGGCAGGTGGCTACACCTTC. Its protein product is CASSEQGAGGYTF.

This clone occurred once. The chain employs TRBV9 and TRBJ2-4; 7 positions match TRBD2. The CDR3 contains 15 residues. V was clipped by 0 bases and J by 6 bases; unmatched bases: 6. Germline assignment: CDR1 SGDLS and CDR2 YYNGEE. The CDR3 protein is CASSVAGGGGNIQYF. As DNA, the CDR3 is TGTGCCAGCAGCGTAGCGGGGGGAGGTGGAAACATTCAGTACTTC. The whole variable domain, filled in from reference TRBV9 and TRBJ2-4, reads DSGVTQTPKHLITATGQRVTLRCSPRSGDLSVYWYQQSLDQGLQFLIQYYNGEERAKGNILERFSAQQFPDLHSELNLSSLELGDSALYFCASSVAGGGGNIQYFGAGTRLSVL.

This rearrangement joins TRBV25-1 to TRBJ1-4; D is perhaps TRBD1 (5 bases). The CDR3 spans 15 residues. Germline V lookup: CDR1 MGHDK, CDR2 SYGVNS. V was shortened by 3 bases and J by 7 bases, with 15 bases between the two germline ends. In DNA, the CDR3 is TGTGCCAGCAGTGATTCGAGGGGATCGGGTGAAAAACTGTTTTTT. Encoded protein: CASSDSRGSGEKLFF.

This clone was seen only a few times. This chain uses TRBV7-3 with TRBJ1-1; possibly TRBD1 for D (5 bases). The CDR3 runs 15 residues. Trimming took off 5 bases at V and 4 bases at J, with 17 bases between the two ends. Germline CDR1 and CDR2: SGHTA and FQGTGA. Written as DNA, the CDR3 is TGTGCCAGCAGCCCAGGGATGGGGGGTACCACTGAAGCTTTCTTT. Translation gives CASSPGMGGTTEAFF.

V is TRBV29-1 and J is TRBJ2-1; perhaps D is TRBD1 or TRBD2 (6 bases each). The length of the CDR3 is 13 residues. The ends were cut back, 3 bases at V and 7 bases at J, with 13 bases in the middle. Per the germline V gene, CDR1 is SQVTM and CDR2 is ANQGSEA. CDR3 sequence reads: CSVEGGAGNEQFF. In nucleotides, the CDR3 is TGCAGCGTTGAGGGGGGCGCGGGGAATGAGCAGTTCTTC.

This chain links TRBV4-3 with TRBJ2-7, with D uncertain. V lost 0 bases to trimming and J lost 2 bases, with 14 bases between them. Germline V gene data show CDR1 as LGHNA and CDR2 as YSLEER. This CDR3 contains 16 residues. In nucleotides, the CDR3 is TGCGCCAGCAGCCAAGAGTACGTCAGAGTCCCCTACGAGCAGTACTTC. It specifies CASSQEYVRVPYEQYF.

The chain carries TRBV30 and TRBJ2-1, with a possible D match to TRBD2 (6 bases). Trimming took off 1 base at V and 5 bases at J, with 6 bases between the two ends. This CDR3 has 12 residues. Germline V gene lookup returns CDR1 GTSNPN and CDR2 SVGIG (reference sequence). CDR3 DNA: TGTGCCTGGAGTGGGAGGGACAATGAGCAGTTCTTC. Translating gives CAWSGRDNEQFF.

V gene TRBV5-1 combines with J gene TRBJ2-6; D may be TRBD1 (6 bases). Trimming took off 5 bases at V and 1 base at J, with 16 bases between the two ends. Germline V gives CDR1 SGHRS, CDR2 YFSETQ. The CDR3 contains 17 residues. In DNA form, the CDR3 reads TGCGCCAGCAGTCTGGGTGTCAGGGGTTCTGGGGCCAACGTCCTGACTTTC. Its protein product is CASSLGVRGSGANVLTF.

The chain employs TRBV7-9 and TRBJ1-2; D might be TRBD1 (5 bases). Germline V gene lookup returns CDR1 SEHNR and CDR2 FQNEAQ (reference sequence). The CDR3 runs to 17 residues. Trimming took off 3 bases at V and 7 bases at J, with 24 bases between the two ends. CDR3 in amino acids: CASSLNVPGKGPGGYTF. The CDR3 DNA follows: TGTGCCAGCAGCTTGAATGTCCCCGGCAAGGGGCCCGGTGGCTACACCTTC.

The sample holds a few counts of this clone. This chain connects TRBV20-1 to TRBJ2-3, with 9 nucleotides matching TRBD2. CDR1 and CDR2 (germline): DFQATT, SNEGSKA (reference sequence). The CDR3 length is 15 residues. The J segment lost 3 bases and the V segment lost 3 bases, leaving 7 bases of the junction unmatched. In DNA form, the CDR3 reads TGCAGTGCTAGTAGTGCGGGGGGGCCGACAGATACGCAGTATTTT. This sequence encodes CSASSAGGPTDTQYF.

DNA for the CDR3: TGTGCCAGCAGCTTCCAGCAGGGTAGGGGCTACACCTTC. Residues: CASSFQQGRGYTF. J is TRBJ1-2 and V is TRBV7-2, with D perhaps TRBD1 (5 bases). Per the germline V gene, CDR1 is SGHTA and CDR2 is FQGNSA. The V end lost 3 bases, the J end lost 8 bases, and 13 bases lay between the germline ends. The CDR3 is made up of 13 amino acids.

This chain links TRBV7-2 with TRBJ1-1, with D perhaps matching TRBD1 (5 bases). V was clipped by 3 bases and J by 12 bases, with 14 bases between them. The CDR3 sequence is 12 residues long. CDR1 is SGHTA, CDR2 FQGNSA, per germline. The CDR3, as DNA: TGTGCCAGCAGCTTCGATTCCAGGGTCCCTTTCTTT. This translates into CASSFDSRVPFF.

The genes are TRBV21-1 and TRBJ2-5; the listed D gene, TRBD2, was not tested against the DNA. TRBV21-1 is tagged as a pseudogene. The length of the CDR3 is 15 residues. The CDR3 here is CASSQRTSGRETQYF. The CDR3 coding sequence is TGTGCCAGCAGCCAGCGGACTAGCGGCCGAGAGACCCAGTACTTC.

The rearrangement links TRBV7-9 to TRBJ1-6; D gene ambiguous. The length of the CDR3 is 15 residues. Germline CDR1 and CDR2: SEHNR and FQNEAQ (reference sequence). V shed 5 bases and J shed 2 bases, with 10 bases lying between them. DNA of the CDR3: TGTGCCAGCAGCCTCGGTGATGCCTATAATTCACCCCTCCACTTT. Protein product: CASSLGDAYNSPLHF.

Remarks on this clone: This same CDR3 is encoded by further DNA sequences in the sample. The chain employs TRBV20-1 and TRBJ1-4; TRBD1 might be the D (5 bases). Between the trimmed V and J ends, which lost 3 bases and 7 bases, there was a span of 12 bases. Germline V lookup: CDR1 DFQATT, CDR2 SNEGSKA (reference sequence). The CDR3 extends over 13 amino acids. CDR3 residues: CSASSGIGEKLFF. As DNA, the CDR3 is TGCAGTGCTAGTTCAGGGATTGGTGAAAAACTGTTTTTT.

The CDR3 sequence: CASSQLGGETQYF. The CDR3 bases are TGCGCCAGCAGCCAACTTGGGGGGGAGACCCAGTACTTC. The chain carries TRBV4-3 and TRBJ2-5; TRBD2 is a possible D gene (6 bases). The ends were cut back, 2 bases at V and 5 bases at J, with 9 bases in the middle. Looked up from germline, CDR1 is LGHNA and CDR2 is YSLEER. The CDR3 is 13 amino acids.

V is TRBV6-1 and J is TRBJ1-6; no clear D. The CDR3 spans 16 residues. The V and J ends lost 1 base and 2 bases respectively, with 9 bases between them. Germline V gene sequence: CDR1 MNHNS, CDR2 SASEGT. This CDR3 is CASSEDGGAYNSPLHF. The CDR3 nucleotides are TGTGCCAGCAGTGAAGACGGCGGGGCCTATAATTCACCCCTCCACTTT.

CDR3 sequence: CASSYPAGQGRYEQYF. Written as DNA, the CDR3 is TGTGCCAGCAGTTACCCGGCGGGACAGGGTCGGTACGAGCAGTACTTC. The chain couples TRBV6-6 to TRBJ2-7; 9 bases are shared with TRBD1. The CDR3 extends over 16 amino acids. Germline V CDR1 and CDR2: MNHNY, SVGAGI (reference sequence). J gave up 4 bases and V 2 bases, and 9 bases lay outside the gene matches.

This clone appeared a few times. The gene calls are TRBV7-3 and TRBJ2-1, with D perhaps matching TRBD1 or TRBD2 (5 bases each). There are 15 residues in the CDR3. CDR1 and CDR2 (germline): SGHTA, FQGTGA. Between the trimmed V and J ends, which lost 2 bases and 0 bases, there was a span of 8 bases. The DNA for the CDR3 is TGTGCCAGCAGCTTAGCAGGGAGCTCCTACAATGAGCAGTTCTTC. Protein: CASSLAGSSYNEQFF.